The clone carrying this T cell receptor (beta chain) occurred many times. Its cognate antigen is unknown. The data were obtained in a study of human T cells and chemical hapten exposure. Study-wide findings and caveats: Relative to controls, expanded TCRs formed significantly more large CDR3 similarity clusters.

Time point in this sample: pre-sensitization, week 0. Regarding treatment: therapeutic diphenylcyclopropenone sensitization with weekly scalp DPC. Total RNA extraction was carried out from unfractionated whole blood. Attachment of unique molecular identifiers to individual cDNA molecules was performed in the library. TCRdb passed the RACE reads through MiXCR, listing each CDR3 protein once. The sample contains more than 85,000 distinct CDR3 sequences, over 6.5% of which appear only once. The sample was whole blood, taken in connection with sensitization to the hapten diphenylcyclopropenone (DPC). The sequence came from a man aged 40-55 years with alopecia areata. Some clones in this sample may be carry-over from other donors' samples.

The CDR3 protein is CASSQAGTRHTQYF. The CDR3 DNA reads as TGTGCCAGCAGCCAAGCGGGAACGAGACATACGCAGTATTTT. The chain is built from TRBV14 and TRBJ2-3; D possibly corresponds to TRBD2 (5 bases). Trimming shortened V by 1 base and J by 7 bases, and 12 bases separated the two germline ends. The CDR3 consists of 14 residues. Germline values: CDR1 SGHDN, CDR2 FVKESK.